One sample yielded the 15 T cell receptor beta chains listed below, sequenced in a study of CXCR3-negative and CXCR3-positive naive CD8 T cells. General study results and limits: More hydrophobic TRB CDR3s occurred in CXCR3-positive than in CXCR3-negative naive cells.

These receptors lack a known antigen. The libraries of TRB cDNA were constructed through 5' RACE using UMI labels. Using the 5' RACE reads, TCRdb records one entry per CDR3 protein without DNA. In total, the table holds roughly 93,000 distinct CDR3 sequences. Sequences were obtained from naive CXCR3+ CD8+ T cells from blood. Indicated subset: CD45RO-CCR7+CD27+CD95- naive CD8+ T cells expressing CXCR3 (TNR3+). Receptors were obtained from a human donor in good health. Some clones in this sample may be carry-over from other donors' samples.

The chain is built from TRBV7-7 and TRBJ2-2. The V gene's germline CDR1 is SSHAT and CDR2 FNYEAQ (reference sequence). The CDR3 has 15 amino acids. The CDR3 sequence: CASSFGQWNTGELFF.

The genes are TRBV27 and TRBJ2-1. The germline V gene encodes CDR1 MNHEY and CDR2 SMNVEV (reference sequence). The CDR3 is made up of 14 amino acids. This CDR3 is CASSPDLFYNEQFF.

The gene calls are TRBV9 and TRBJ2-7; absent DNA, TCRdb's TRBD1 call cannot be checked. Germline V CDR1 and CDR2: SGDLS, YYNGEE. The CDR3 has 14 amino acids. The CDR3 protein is CASSAGQGTYEQYF.

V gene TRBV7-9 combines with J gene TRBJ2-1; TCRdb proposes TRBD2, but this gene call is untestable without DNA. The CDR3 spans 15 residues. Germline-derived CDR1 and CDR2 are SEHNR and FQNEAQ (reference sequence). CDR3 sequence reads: CASSLATGGLDEQFF. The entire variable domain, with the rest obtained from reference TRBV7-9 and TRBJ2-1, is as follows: DTGVSQNPRHKITKRGQNVTFRCDPISEHNRLYWYRQTLGQGPEFLTYFQNEAQLEKSRLLSDRFSAERPKGSFSTLEIQRTEQGDSAMYLCASSLATGGLDEQFFGPGTRLTVL.

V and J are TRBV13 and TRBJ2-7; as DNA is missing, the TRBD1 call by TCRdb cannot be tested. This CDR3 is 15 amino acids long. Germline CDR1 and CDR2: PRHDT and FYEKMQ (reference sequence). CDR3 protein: CASILRRDQAYEQYF.

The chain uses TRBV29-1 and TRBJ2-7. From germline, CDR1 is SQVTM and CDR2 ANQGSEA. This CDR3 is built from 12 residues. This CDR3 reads CSVEDMVYEQYF.

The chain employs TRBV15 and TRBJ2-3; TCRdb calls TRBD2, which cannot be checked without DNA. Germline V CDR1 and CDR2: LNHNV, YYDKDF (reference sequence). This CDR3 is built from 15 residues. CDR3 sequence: CATSLRTSGVDTQYF.

CDR3 sequence reads: CSARHSGSSYNEQFF. The genes are TRBV20-1 and TRBJ2-1; TCRdb names TRBD2, which stays unverified in the absence of DNA. The CDR3 contains 15 residues. Looked up from germline, CDR1 is DFQATT and CDR2 is SNEGSKA (reference sequence).

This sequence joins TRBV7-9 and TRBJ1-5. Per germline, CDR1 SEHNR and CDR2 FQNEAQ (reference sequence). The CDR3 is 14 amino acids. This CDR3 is CASSLGNSNQPQHF.

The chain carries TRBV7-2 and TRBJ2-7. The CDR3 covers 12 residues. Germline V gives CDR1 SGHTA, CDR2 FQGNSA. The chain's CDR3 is CASSLIDYEQYF.

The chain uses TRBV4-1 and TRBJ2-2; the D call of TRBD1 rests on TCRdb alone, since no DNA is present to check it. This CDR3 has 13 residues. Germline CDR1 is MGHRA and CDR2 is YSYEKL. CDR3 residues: CASSHGTGAGVFF.

The CDR3 reads CASSFGTSGGPSYEQYF. The chain employs TRBV11-2 and TRBJ2-7; TCRdb lists TRBD2, though no DNA is available to test this call. Germline V gives CDR1 SGHAT, CDR2 FQNNGV. The CDR3 extends over 17 amino acids.

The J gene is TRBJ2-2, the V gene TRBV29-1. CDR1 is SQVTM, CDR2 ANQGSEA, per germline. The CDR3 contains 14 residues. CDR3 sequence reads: CSVEDEANTGELFF.

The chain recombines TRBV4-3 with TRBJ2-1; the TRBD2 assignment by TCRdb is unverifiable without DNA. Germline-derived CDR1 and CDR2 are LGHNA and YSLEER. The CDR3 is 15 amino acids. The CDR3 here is CASSLTSGGANEQFF.

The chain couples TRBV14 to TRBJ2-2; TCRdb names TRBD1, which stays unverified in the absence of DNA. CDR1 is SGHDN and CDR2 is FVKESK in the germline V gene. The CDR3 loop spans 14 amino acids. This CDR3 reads CASSQVRGTGELFF.